These 10 T cell receptor beta chains share one sample of origin, sequenced in a study of siplizumab effects on memory and regulatory T cells. Method: immunoSEQ multiplex PCR; TCRdb's copy keeps in-frame clones and lacks some. The sample records more than 90,000 clones, about nine tenths being singletons. Material for sequencing was non-Treg CD4+ T cells sorted from blood. Receptor source: a human donor in good health.

V gene TRBV6-6 combines with J gene TRBJ2-3; no reliable D call. This CDR3 has 12 amino acids. CDR1 MNHNY and CDR2 SVGAGI come from the germline V gene (reference sequence). Trimming removed 10 bases at V and 1 base at J, with 9 bases between. DNA of the CDR3: TGTGCCACCTCTTGGGGCACAGATACGCAGTATTTT. Protein product: CATSWGTDTQYF.

The rearrangement uses TRBV5-1 and TRBJ2-4; D perhaps matches TRBD1 (7 bases). Germline CDR1 and CDR2: SGHRS and YFSETQ. The CDR3 consists of 17 residues. With 0 bases removed from V and 1 base from J, the gap between germline ends came to 14 bases. CDR3 nucleotide sequence: TGCGCCAGCAGCTTGGTTGGCTCAGGGGGGGCCAAAAACATTCAGTACTTC. This sequence encodes CASSLVGSGGAKNIQYF.

This sequence joins TRBV18 and TRBJ2-1; 7 bases map to TRBD2. The CDR3 is 15 amino acids. CDR1 KGHSH and CDR2 LQKENI come from the germline V gene. The ends lost 3 bases at V and 8 bases at J; junction bases unmatched: 10. The CDR3 region is CASSPELALKDEQFF. In DNA, the CDR3 is TGTGCCAGCTCACCGGAACTAGCGTTGAAGGATGAGCAGTTCTTC.

The V gene is TRBV7-3, the J gene TRBJ2-1; maybe TRBD1 (6 bases). The V gene's germline CDR1 is SGHTA and CDR2 FQGTGA. The germline V and J ends were trimmed by 6 bases and 6 bases, with 21 bases remaining between them. This CDR3 spans 16 amino acids. CDR3 loop: CASRRPTGTEFNEQFF. The CDR3 DNA reads TGTGCCAGCAGGAGACCCACAGGGACCGAGTTCAATGAGCAGTTCTTC. The full variable domain, its missing parts supplied by reference TRBV7-3 and TRBJ2-1, is GAGVSQTPSNKVTEKGKYVELRCDPISGHTALYWYRQSLGQGPEFLIYFQGTGAADDSGLPNDRFFAVRPEGSVSTLKIQRTERGDSAVYLCASRRPTGTEFNEQFFGPGTRLTVL.

The chain combines TRBV6-6 with TRBJ1-1; D unresolved. Germline V gives CDR1 MNHNY, CDR2 SVGAGI (reference sequence). The CDR3 consists of 12 residues. Trimming stripped 6 bases from V and 2 bases from J, with 7 bases between. The CDR3 protein is CASSGRNTEAFF. For the CDR3, the DNA is TGTGCCAGCAGCGGGCGCAACACTGAAGCTTTCTTT.

The chain recombines TRBV15 with TRBJ1-5; possibly TRBD1 for D (5 bases). Germline assignment: CDR1 LNHNV and CDR2 YYDKDF (reference sequence). The V and J ends lost 6 bases and 2 bases respectively, with 14 bases between them. This CDR3 has 15 residues. The CDR3 loop is CATRSGAHRNQPQHF. CDR3 DNA: TGTGCCACCAGAAGTGGGGCGCATCGCAATCAGCCCCAGCATTTT. Using reference TRBV15 and TRBJ1-5 for the parts outside the CDR3, the full variable domain is DAMVIQNPRYQVTQFGKPVTLSCSQTLNHNVMYWYQQKSSQAPKLLFHYYDKDFNNEADTPDNFQSRRPNTSFCFLDIRSPGLGDTAMYLCATRSGAHRNQPQHFGDGTRLSIL.

The V and J genes are TRBV30 and TRBJ1-1; D may be TRBD1 (5 bases). Trimming removed 2 bases at V and 3 bases at J, with 13 bases between. CDR3 length equals 14 residues. The germline V gene has CDR1 GTSNPN and CDR2 SVGIG (reference sequence). CDR3 DNA sequence: TGTGCCTGGAGTCAGGGAACTGGGGACACTGAAGCTTTCTTT. Protein product: CAWSQGTGDTEAFF.

The chain employs TRBV7-2 and TRBJ2-2; 9 bases align to TRBD1. Germline CDR1 reads SGHTA; CDR2 reads FQGNSA. Unmatched junction bases numbered 18, after V lost 5 bases and J lost 5 bases. This CDR3 comprises 19 residues. CDR3 sequence reads: CASSLGQGWIWATTGELFF. The CDR3 DNA reads as TGTGCCAGCAGCCTCGGACAGGGGTGGATTTGGGCAACTACCGGGGAGCTGTTTTTT.

Of note for this clone: The junction departs from germline at one end; a sequencing error may be responsible. The V gene is TRBV7-7, the J gene TRBJ2-5; D is uncertain. The length of the CDR3 is 14 residues. Per germline, CDR1 SSHAT and CDR2 FNYEAQ (reference sequence). The CDR3 bases are TGTGCTAGCAGCTTTAATCATGCGGAAGAGACCCAGTACTTC. Its protein product is CASSFNHAEETQYF.

J is TRBJ2-5 and V is TRBV5-6; no clear D gene. Germline V gives CDR1 SGHDT, CDR2 YYEEEE. CDR3 length: 15 amino acids. Deletions cut 4 bases from V and 5 bases from J, with 18 bases between. CDR3 sequence reads: CASSGGVSLLETQYF. The DNA of the CDR3 is TGTGCCAGCAGCGGTGGGGTGAGCCTGTTGGAGACCCAGTACTTC.